The source of this T cell receptor (beta chain) is a study of cytomegalovirus exposure and HLA in healthy donors. Study conclusions and caveats: Testing in vitro showed a few CMV-associated chains specific for CMV antigens. Reports indicated that the classifier achieved high specificity and sensitivity in diagnosing cytomegalovirus status. CMV serostatus alone was available as immune exposure information.

Donors sampled were nominally healthy, though unrecorded immune exposures were likely. Primers for the PCR totalled 60 Vbeta and 13 Jbeta. Generated by immunoSEQ multiplex PCR, the TCRdb table keeps only in-frame clones and is missing some. Of 150,000 to 200,000 clones in the sample, approximately 80% were seen once. V was clipped by 5 bases and J by 6 bases; unmatched bases: 0. The CDR3 covers 12 residues. Germline lookup yields CDR1 SGHTA and CDR2 FQGTGA. Remarks on this clone: Its antigen is not known.

The source is a female donor in good health and CMV-seronegative. Sequenced: PBMCs. The chain couples TRBV7-3 to TRBJ2-2, with 7 positions matching TRBD1. The CDR3 DNA reads as TGTGCCAGCAGCGGACAGGCCGGGGAGCTGTTTTTT. Translating gives CASSGQAGELFF. Together with reference TRBV7-3 and TRBJ2-2, the CDR3 gives the full variable domain: GAGVSQTPSNKVTEKGKYVELRCDPISGHTALYWYRQSLGQGPEFLIYFQGTGAADDSGLPNDRFFAVRPEGSVSTLKIQRTERGDSAVYLCASSGQAGELFFGEGSRLTVL.